Below, 29 T cell receptor beta chains from the same sample are listed, as sequenced in a study of OX40 agonist ivuxolimab in advanced cancers. Assay: immunoSEQ multiplex PCR; the TCRdb copy retains only in-frame clones and omits some. This table holds some 9,600 clones, approximately 63% found once. Sequencing was performed on CD4+ or CD8+ T cells sorted from blood, taken in a trial of the OX40 agonist ivuxolimab. All receptors derive from an adult with an advanced solid tumor such as melanoma, head and neck, liver or kidney cancer.

This clone is labeled medium-sized (0.01 to 0.1%). J is TRBJ1-1 and V is TRBV7-3, with D perhaps matching TRBD1 (5 bases). V gave up 2 bases and J gave up 3 bases, with 16 bases separating them. This CDR3 contains 16 residues. Germline V gives CDR1 SGHTA, CDR2 FQGTGA. The CDR3 loop reads CASSLVPGRIDTEAFF. CDR3 DNA sequence: TGTGCCAGCAGCTTAGTTCCAGGGCGAATAGACACTGAAGCTTTCTTT.

The chain uses TRBV7-6 and TRBJ1-1; D not certain. The CDR3 covers 15 residues. Germline assignment: CDR1 SGHVS and CDR2 FNYEAQ. V lost 5 bases and J lost 1, with 14 bases in between. In DNA form, the CDR3 reads TGTGCCAGCAGCCCTCTCCAGAACGGGAACACTGAAGCTTTCTTT. Translating it yields CASSPLQNGNTEAFF.

V is TRBV5-1 and J is TRBJ2-1; D might be TRBD2 (6 bases). Germline V CDR1 and CDR2: SGHRS, YFSETQ. The CDR3 is made up of 16 amino acids. V was cut by 4 bases and J by 0 bases, with 14 bases left in between. CDR3 amino acids: CASSPTRESSYNEQFF. CDR3 nucleotide sequence: TGCGCCAGCAGCCCGACCCGGGAGAGCTCCTACAATGAGCAGTTCTTC.

The genes are TRBV13 and TRBJ2-5; 11 bases line up with TRBD2. Germline V gene data show CDR1 as PRHDT and CDR2 as FYEKMQ (reference sequence). V was pared by 4 bases and J by 2 bases, with 3 bases of the junction left unmatched. The CDR3 runs 15 residues. The CDR3, as DNA: TGTGCCAGCAGCTCCGGGACTAGCGGACAAGAGACCCAGTACTTC. Residues: CASSSGTSGQETQYF.

Remarks on this clone: The same CDR3 also results from other DNA sequences found in this sample. The gene calls are TRBV19 and TRBJ2-1; no clear D gene. The CDR3 loop spans 13 amino acids. Trimming shortened V by 3 bases and J by 9 bases, and 12 bases separated the two germline ends. From germline, CDR1 is LNHDA and CDR2 SQIVND (reference sequence). The CDR3 nucleotides are TGTGCCAGTAGTATTGGGCAGCTCAGTGAGCAGTTCTTC. Translated: CASSIGQLSEQFF.

A remark on this clone: The sample has other DNA sequences that encode this CDR3 too. This rearrangement joins TRBV29-1 to TRBJ2-7; 7 bases agree with TRBD1. The CDR3 loop spans 12 amino acids. Germline V gives CDR1 SQVTM, CDR2 ANQGSEA. Trimming removed 4 bases from V and 2 bases from J; junction bases left unmatched: 2. CDR3 protein: CSVGTGTYEQYF. CDR3 DNA: TGCAGCGTTGGGACAGGAACCTACGAGCAGTACTTC.

The rearrangement links TRBV30 to TRBJ1-6; no firm D call. Germline loops: CDR1 GTSNPN, CDR2 SVGIG (reference sequence). V was pared by 5 bases and J by 7 bases, with 6 bases between. The CDR3 covers 11 residues. Written as DNA, the CDR3 is TGTGCCTGGGCACAAAATTCACCCCTCCACTTT. This gives the protein CAWAQNSPLHF.

The V and J genes are TRBV5-1 and TRBJ1-1; D not certain. Deletions cut 0 bases from V and 0 bases from J, with 3 bases between. Germline V gene lookup returns CDR1 SGHRS and CDR2 YFSETQ. This CDR3 spans 13 amino acids. DNA of the CDR3: TGCGCCAGCAGCTTGGTGCTGAACACTGAAGCTTTCTTT. This encodes CASSLVLNTEAFF.

By its share, this clone is medium-sized. The chain couples TRBV7-3 to TRBJ2-2; TRBD2 might be the D (5 bases). V lost 6 bases to trimming and J lost 1 base, with 6 bases between them. The CDR3 has 13 residues. Germline values: CDR1 SGHTA, CDR2 FQGTGA. CDR3 sequence: CASRLGNTGELFF. The DNA of the CDR3 is TGTGCCAGCAGACTAGGGAACACCGGGGAGCTGTTTTTT.

This chain uses TRBV5-4 with TRBJ2-1; D uncertain. V shed 4 bases and J shed 6 bases, with 8 bases lying between them. Germline-derived CDR1 and CDR2 are SGHNT and YYREEE (reference sequence). This CDR3 has 12 residues. In DNA form, the CDR3 reads TGTGCCAGCAGCGCCCTCTCCAATGAGCAGTTCTTC. It is translated as CASSALSNEQFF.

The chain links TRBV5-6 to TRBJ2-5, with D possibly TRBD2 on 5 matching bases. Germline loops: CDR1 SGHDT, CDR2 YYEEEE. CDR3 length equals 14 residues. Trimming cost V 4 bases and J 5 bases, with 15 bases left between them. CDR3 coding DNA: TGTGCCAGCAGCCCGGCGGGTGCAGCGGAGACCCAGTACTTC. Its translation: CASSPAGAAETQYF.

This clone appeared a few times. The chain recombines TRBV6-5 with TRBJ1-1, with a tentative D call TRBD1 (5 bases). CDR1 and CDR2 from the germline V gene are MNHEY and SVGAGI. With 0 bases removed from V and 0 bases from J, the gap between germline ends came to 11 bases. CDR3 length equals 16 residues. CDR3 nucleotides: TGTGCCAGCAGTTACTCGGCAGGGTCCATGAACACTGAAGCTTTCTTT. Its translation is CASSYSAGSMNTEAFF.

J is TRBJ2-5 and V is TRBV19; 7 positions match TRBD2. Germline V gene sequence: CDR1 LNHDA, CDR2 SQIVND (reference sequence). CDR3 length: 16 residues. The trim removed 1 base at V and 1 base at J, leaving 6 bases unmatched. The CDR3 region has the DNA TGTGCCAGTAGTATAGTCTCGTCGGGGGGCCAAGAGACCCAGTACTTC. Amino acid sequence: CASSIVSSGGQETQYF. Drawing the rest from reference TRBV19 and TRBJ2-5, the complete variable domain is DGGITQSPKYLFRKEGQNVTLSCEQNLNHDAMYWYRQDPGQGLRLIYYSQIVNDFQKGDIAEGYSVSREKKESFPLTVTSAQKNPTAFYLCASSIVSSGGQETQYFGPGTRLLVL.

The rearrangement links TRBV29-1 to TRBJ2-5, with D perhaps TRBD2 (6 bases). Germline V gene lookup returns CDR1 SQVTM and CDR2 ANQGSEA. V was clipped by 5 bases and J by 4 bases, with 8 bases between them. This CDR3 has 11 amino acids. The CDR3 protein is CSVPGVETQYF. DNA of the CDR3: TGCAGCGTTCCGGGGGTAGAGACCCAGTACTTC. Looking up the rest from reference TRBV29-1 and TRBJ2-5 gives the full variable domain: SAVISQKPSRDICQRGTSLTIQCQVDSQVTMMFWYRQQPGQSLTLIATANQGSEATYESGFVIDKFPISRPNLTFSTLTVSNMSPEDSSIYLCSVPGVETQYFGPGTRLLVL.

This clone was counted a few times. The junction departs from germline at one end; a sequencing error may be responsible. The chain carries TRBV29-1 and TRBJ2-1, with 9 bases lining up with TRBD2. The CDR3 is 13 residues long. In germline, CDR1 is SQVTM, CDR2 ANQGSEA. CDR3 sequence reads: CNVPASGIGEQFF. The CDR3 region has the DNA TGCAACGTTCCGGCTAGCGGGATTGGTGAGCAGTTCTTC.

The CDR3 loop is CAGNRTNNEKLFF. The CDR3 bases are TGTGCCGGAAATCGGACAAACAATGAAAAACTGTTTTTT. This sequence joins TRBV6-4 and TRBJ1-4; TRBD1 is a possible D gene (5 bases). Trimming shortened V by 11 bases and J by 5 bases, and 15 bases separated the two germline ends. In germline, CDR1 is MRHNA, CDR2 SNTAGT. This CDR3 has 13 residues.

The chain combines TRBV27 with TRBJ2-7; D is possibly TRBD1 or TRBD2 (8 bases each). Deletions cut 6 bases from V and 2 bases from J, with 17 bases between. Germline lookup yields CDR1 MNHEY and CDR2 SMNVEV (reference sequence). CDR3 size: 15 residues. The CDR3 reads CASSTGGSGTYEQYF. DNA for the CDR3: TGTGCCAGCAGCACAGGGGGTAGCGGGACCTACGAGCAGTACTTC.

This clone occurred a few times. V usage is TRBV27 and J usage is TRBJ2-5; D remains unclear. The V gene lost 3 bases and the J gene lost 3 bases, with 11 bases spanning the gap. The germline V gene encodes CDR1 MNHEY and CDR2 SMNVEV (reference sequence). There are 14 residues in the CDR3. CDR3 residues: CASSFAYGEETQYF. The DNA of the CDR3 is TGTGCCAGCAGTTTTGCCTATGGGGAAGAGACCCAGTACTTC.

The chain recombines TRBV29-1 with TRBJ2-2; 9 bases line up with TRBD2. CDR3 length: 16 residues. V shed 0 bases, J shed 5 bases, and the junction held 7 bases outside the gene matches. Germline V CDR1 and CDR2: SQVTM, ANQGSEA. The CDR3: CSVEEIAGEETGELFF. CDR3 bases: TGCAGCGTTGAAGAAATAGCGGGAGAAGAAACCGGGGAGCTGTTTTTT.

In this sample, this clone turned up a few times. Distinct nucleotide sequences in the sample also encode this CDR3. This chain joins TRBV5-1 and TRBJ2-1, with TRBD1 matching over 8 bases. Germline values: CDR1 SGHRS, CDR2 YFSETQ. Losses at the gene ends were 0 bases for V and 5 bases for J; bases not matched to a gene: 4. The CDR3 extends over 15 amino acids. CDR3 in amino acids: CASSLGTGRDNEQFF. For the CDR3, the DNA is TGCGCCAGCAGCTTGGGGACAGGGCGCGACAATGAGCAGTTCTTC.

The chain employs TRBV7-9 and TRBJ2-5; 10 nucleotides agree with TRBD1. Germline values: CDR1 SEHNR, CDR2 FQNEAQ (reference sequence). The V gene end was trimmed by 4 bases and the J gene end by 2 bases; junction bases not matched to a gene: 4. This CDR3 comprises 15 residues. The CDR3 sequence is CASSYGQGGQETQYF. The CDR3 DNA reads TGTGCCAGCAGCTACGGACAGGGGGGGCAAGAGACCCAGTACTTC.

This clone showed up just a few times. The V gene is TRBV2, the J gene TRBJ2-7; possibly TRBD2 for D (6 bases). CDR3 length equals 14 residues. V lost 1 base to trimming and J lost 3 bases, with 10 bases between them. Per germline, CDR1 SNHLY and CDR2 FYNNEI. The CDR3 is CASSEVRGSYEQYF. Here the CDR3 DNA reads TGTGCCAGCAGTGAAGTTCGGGGGAGCTACGAGCAGTACTTC.

The CDR3 loop is CASSQDLRTPSTDTQYF. The CDR3 region has the DNA TGTGCCAGCAGCCAAGATCTCAGGACTCCAAGCACAGATACGCAGTATTTT. This sequence joins TRBV4-2 and TRBJ2-3; D may be TRBD2 (5 bases). The length of the CDR3 is 17 residues. Germline lookup yields CDR1 LGHNA and CDR2 YNFKEQ. V dropped 0 bases and J dropped 0 bases, with 13 bases sitting between them.

This chain joins TRBV6-4 and TRBJ2-5; D gene unclear. V lost 5 bases and J 9 bases, leaving 16 bases between the germline ends. CDR3 length: 13 residues. Germline V gene sequence: CDR1 MRHNA, CDR2 SNTAGT. The CDR3 loop is CASSYLLDGPQYF. The CDR3 DNA sequence: TGTGCCAGCAGTTACCTCTTAGACGGGCCCCAGTACTTC.

The rearrangement uses TRBV4-1 and TRBJ2-1, with 7 bases lining up with TRBD2. V lost 6 bases to trimming and J lost 7 bases; unmatched junction nucleotides: 12. This CDR3 comprises 15 residues. Germline V gene data show CDR1 as MGHRA and CDR2 as YSYEKL. This chain's CDR3 is CASRVTGPGGNEQFF. DNA for the CDR3: TGCGCCAGCAGGGTCACAGGCCCCGGGGGGAATGAGCAGTTCTTC.

This chain joins TRBV27 and TRBJ2-2, with D unresolved. Germline-derived CDR1 and CDR2 are MNHEY and SMNVEV (reference sequence). The V end lost 3 bases, the J end lost 5 bases, and 7 bases lay between the germline ends. There are 13 residues in the CDR3. This CDR3 is CASSFTWTGELFF. CDR3 DNA: TGTGCCAGCAGTTTCACCTGGACCGGGGAGCTGTTTTTT.

The table lists this clone with a few counts. The rearrangement joins TRBV4-1 to TRBJ1-1; D unclear. CDR1 is MGHRA and CDR2 is YSYEKL in the germline V gene. The CDR3 length is 15 residues. With 0 bases removed from V and 4 bases from J, the gap between germline ends came to 12 bases. CDR3 protein: CASSQDRGGRTEAFF. CDR3 nucleotide sequence: TGCGCCAGCAGCCAAGATCGAGGAGGACGCACTGAAGCTTTCTTT.

The chain carries TRBV19 and TRBJ2-1; 14 nucleotides line up with TRBD2. This CDR3 comprises 14 residues. Germline CDR1 reads LNHDA; CDR2 reads SQIVND (reference sequence). J was trimmed by 5 bases and V by 8 bases; bases with no gene match: 2. The CDR3 protein is CASRLAGGNNEQFF. Here the CDR3 DNA reads TGTGCCAGTCGACTAGCGGGAGGGAACAATGAGCAGTTCTTC.

By share of the sample, this clone is medium-sized (0.01 to 0.1%). The V and J genes are TRBV12-2 and TRBJ2-7; the D call in the table, TRBD2, was not verified against the DNA. TRBV12-2 is a pseudogene segment. This CDR3 is 16 amino acids long. Here the CDR3 reads CASRLTPRGQVYEQYF. The CDR3 DNA sequence: TGTGCAAGTCGCTTAACCCCTCGGGGTCAAGTCTACGAGCAGTACTTC.